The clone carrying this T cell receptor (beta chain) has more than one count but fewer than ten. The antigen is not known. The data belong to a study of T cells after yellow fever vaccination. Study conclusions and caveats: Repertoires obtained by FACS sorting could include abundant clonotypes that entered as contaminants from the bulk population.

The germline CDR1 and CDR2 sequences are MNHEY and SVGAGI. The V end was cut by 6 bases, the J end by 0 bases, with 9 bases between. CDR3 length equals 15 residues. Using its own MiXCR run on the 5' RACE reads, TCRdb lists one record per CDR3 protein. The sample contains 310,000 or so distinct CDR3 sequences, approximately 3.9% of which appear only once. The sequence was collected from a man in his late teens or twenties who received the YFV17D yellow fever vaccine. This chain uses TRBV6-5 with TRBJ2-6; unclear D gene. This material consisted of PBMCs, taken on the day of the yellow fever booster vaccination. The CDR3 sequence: CASRAEVSGANVLTF. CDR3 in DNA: TGTGCCAGCAGGGCCGAAGTCTCTGGGGCCAACGTCCTGACTTTC.